Detailed here is one T cell receptor beta chain. The antigen is not known. TCR beta libraries were built with iRepertoire HTBI primers and Arm-PCR of CDR3 regions. MiXCR was run by TCRdb on the multiplex PCR reads, yielding one entry per CDR3 protein. The sample comprises approximately 690,000 distinct CDR3 sequences, about 30% of which are singletons, and around 40% rests with the top ten. V gave up 6 bases and J gave up 0 bases, with 18 bases separating them. CDR3 length: 17 amino acids. The data stem from a study of regulatory T cells in long-lasting Graves disease. The study, taken as a whole, reports: Persistent cases favored TRBV28, TRBJ1-2 and TRBJ2-5. Accuracy was perhaps lowered by the small sample size. Persistent Graves' disease cases displayed lower TCR diversity than newly diagnosed ones.

The time point was: persistent/refractory GD, antithyroid drugs over 5 years with positive TRAb. The TCR library used RNA extracted from PBMCs. Guidelines of the American Thyroid Association were used to diagnose Graves' disease. The sample in question was peripheral blood mononuclear cells (PBMCs), obtained when the disease was refractory, from a patient treated with antithyroid drugs. The V gene is TRBV12-3 or TRBV12-4, the J gene TRBJ2-4; possible D gene TRBD2, 5 bases. The sequence came from a female donor with Graves disease. The CDR3 loop is CASRGSGVGGAKNIQYF. The DNA for the CDR3 is TGTGCCAGCAGAGGGAGTGGGGTCGGTGGAGCCAAAAACATTCAGTACTTC.